One and the same sample provided the 19 T cell receptor beta chains below, sequenced in a study of blood T cell repertoires in COVID-19. The protocol was immunoSEQ multiplex PCR, while the TCRdb copy is restricted to in-frame clones and leaves out a portion. This table holds roughly 350,000 clones, about nine tenths found once. Material for sequencing was peripheral blood. The receptor source for this set is a woman in her 70s with COVID-19, enrolled during active disease.

V gene TRBV20-1 combines with J gene TRBJ1-4; D not certain. The germline gives CDR1 DFQATT, CDR2 SNEGSKA (reference sequence). The germline V and J ends were trimmed by 3 bases and 8 bases, with 10 bases remaining between them. CDR3 length equals 12 residues. The CDR3 coding sequence is TGCAGTGCTAGTTCGAACTCGGAAAAACTGTTTTTT. Amino acid sequence: CSASSNSEKLFF.

The chain employs TRBV9 and TRBJ2-1; D call uncertain. CDR3 length: 14 residues. The germline V gene encodes CDR1 SGDLS and CDR2 YYNGEE. Deletions cut 4 bases from V and 0 bases from J, with 8 bases between. Written as DNA, the CDR3 is TGTGCCAGCAGCTTGGGCAACTCCTACAATGAGCAGTTCTTC. Amino acids: CASSLGNSYNEQFF.

The chain couples TRBV19 to TRBJ1-6; 8 bases map to TRBD1. Germline V gene lookup returns CDR1 LNHDA and CDR2 SQIVND (reference sequence). CDR3 length: 15 amino acids. The junction had 5 bases not matched to a gene; V was cut back by 3 bases and J by 7 bases. CDR3 in amino acids: CASSMGQGANSPLHF. The CDR3 coding sequence is TGTGCCAGTAGTATGGGTCAGGGGGCAAATTCACCCCTCCACTTT.

The gene calls are TRBV7-9 and TRBJ1-2; 7 bases align to TRBD1. The CDR3 has 14 amino acids. V dropped 0 bases and J dropped 5; count of bases not matched to a gene: 3. CDR1 SEHNR and CDR2 FQNEAQ come from the germline V gene (reference sequence). Here the CDR3 DNA reads TGTGCCAGCAGCTTAGCGGACAGGAGTTATGGCTACACCTTC. Amino acids: CASSLADRSYGYTF.

The rearrangement uses TRBV2 and TRBJ2-5; no firm D call. This CDR3 contains 15 residues. V was trimmed by 2 bases and J by 5 bases, leaving 15 bases between them. Germline V gives CDR1 SNHLY, CDR2 FYNNEI. The CDR3 coding sequence is TGTGCCAGCAGTGAATGGCAGGTTGGTGGTGAGACCCAGTACTTC. Amino acid sequence: CASSEWQVGGETQYF.

In its sample, this clone was seen once. The chain is built from TRBV6-5 and TRBJ1-2; TRBD1 might be the D (6 bases). The ends were cut back, 5 bases at V and 8 bases at J, with 12 bases in the middle. The CDR3 sequence is 12 residues long. CDR1 and CDR2 from the germline V gene are MNHEY and SVGAGI. The CDR3 sequence: CASSTSGVGYTF. CDR3 coding DNA: TGTGCCAGCAGTACCTCAGGGGTCGGCTACACCTTC.

This clone was recorded only once. The genes are TRBV11-2 and TRBJ1-1, with D perhaps TRBD1 (6 bases). The germline V gene has CDR1 SGHAT and CDR2 FQNNGV. This CDR3 spans 15 amino acids. V was trimmed by 1 base and J by 4 bases, leaving 13 bases between them. The DNA of the CDR3 is TGTGCCAGCAGCTTAGCAGGGGTCCTTTCCACTGAAGCTTTCTTT. Its protein is CASSLAGVLSTEAFF.

The rearrangement joins TRBV24-1 to TRBJ1-2, with 7 positions matching TRBD1. V was clipped by 2 bases and J by 2 bases; unmatched bases: 1. CDR1 and CDR2 (germline): KGHDR, SFDVKD. The CDR3 is 14 residues long. The CDR3 sequence is CATSDWGQNYGYTF. CDR3 DNA: TGTGCCACCAGTGATTGGGGACAGAACTATGGCTACACCTTC.

This chain links TRBV12-3 or TRBV12-4 with TRBJ1-2, with a tentative D call TRBD1 (6 bases). The CDR3 consists of 13 residues. Trimming stripped 3 bases from V and 8 bases from J, with 13 bases between. The CDR3: CASSFRDTGGYTF. The CDR3 nucleotides read TGTGCCAGCAGTTTTAGGGATACAGGGGGCTACACCTTC.

This clone appeared a single time. V and J are TRBV30 and TRBJ2-3, with 8 bases lining up with TRBD2. CDR1 and CDR2 (germline): GTSNPN, SVGIG (reference sequence). V was clipped by 0 bases and J by 4 bases; unmatched bases: 6. CDR3 length: 15 residues. CDR3 sequence: CAWSVTGGRADTQYF. The CDR3 region has the DNA TGTGCCTGGAGTGTGACGGGGGGGCGGGCAGATACGCAGTATTTT. Together with reference TRBV30 and TRBJ2-3, the CDR3 gives the full variable domain: SQTIHQWPATLVQPVGSPLSLECTVEGTSNPNLYWYRQAAGRGLQLLFYSVGIGQISSEVPQNLSASRPQDRQFILSSKKLLLSDSGFYLCAWSVTGGRADTQYFGPGTRLTVL.

The chain carries TRBV3-1 (or the pseudogene TRBV3-2) and TRBJ1-1, with 7 bases fitting TRBD1. This CDR3 has 18 amino acids. Germline CDR1 reads LGHDT; CDR2 reads YNNKEL (reference sequence). V gave up 1 base and J gave up 11 bases; unmatched junction bases: 22. The CDR3 sequence: CASSQVPMGTESLRGAFF. Written as DNA, the CDR3 is TGTGCCAGCAGCCAAGTTCCTATGGGGACAGAATCCTTGCGTGGGGCTTTCTTT.

The gene calls are TRBV7-2 and TRBJ1-6; TRBD1 matches at 7 bases. The V and J ends lost 1 base and 7 bases, in that order; junction bases with no gene match: 4. Germline V gene sequence: CDR1 SGHTA, CDR2 FQGNSA. The CDR3 is made up of 15 amino acids. CDR3 region: CASSLGQGGNSPLHF. CDR3 coding DNA: TGTGCCAGCAGCTTAGGACAGGGCGGCAATTCACCCCTCCACTTT.

The chain carries TRBV6-1 and TRBJ2-5; maybe TRBD1 (6 bases). Germline V gene sequence: CDR1 MNHNS, CDR2 SASEGT. The ends were cut back, 2 bases at V and 2 bases at J, with 15 bases in the middle. CDR3 length equals 16 residues. The CDR3 sequence is CASSEWWGPGQETQYF. CDR3 nucleotide sequence: TGTGCCAGCAGTGAATGGTGGGGGCCAGGACAAGAGACCCAGTACTTC.

The chain uses TRBV9 and TRBJ1-3, with TRBD1 matching 10 bases. Germline values: CDR1 SGDLS, CDR2 YYNGEE. Losses at the gene ends were 4 bases for V and 0 bases for J; bases not matched to a gene: 7. The CDR3 sequence is 17 residues long. CDR3 nucleotide sequence: TGTGCCAGCAGCTTGCCGGGACAGGGGTACTCTGGAAACACCATATATTTT. It codes for CASSLPGQGYSGNTIYF.

The chain combines TRBV5-6 with TRBJ1-2; 7 bases fit TRBD1. This CDR3 has 15 amino acids. Trimming at V came to 6 bases and at J to 2 bases, leaving 10 bases not matched to a gene. Germline V gene sequence: CDR1 SGHDT, CDR2 YYEEEE. CDR3 in amino acids: CASTVTGNGNYGYTF. In nucleotides, the CDR3 is TGTGCCAGCACCGTGACAGGGAATGGGAACTATGGCTACACCTTC.

V gene TRBV3-1 (or the pseudogene TRBV3-2) combines with J gene TRBJ2-3; 7 nucleotides agree with TRBD2. The CDR3 runs to 14 residues. J was trimmed by 2 bases and V by 4 bases; bases with no gene match: 3. Germline V gene sequence: CDR1 LGHDT, CDR2 YNNKEL (reference sequence). Here the CDR3 reads CASSPSGATDTQYF. CDR3 sequence (DNA): TGTGCCAGCAGCCCCAGCGGGGCCACAGATACGCAGTATTTT.

The rearrangement joins TRBV10-3 to TRBJ1-1; D call uncertain. The CDR3 loop spans 13 amino acids. Trimming took 2 bases from V and 1 from J, leaving 5 bases between them. CDR1 is ENHRY and CDR2 is SYGVKD in the germline V gene. CDR3 bases: TGTGCCATCAGTGAGCTATGGAACACTGAAGCTTTCTTT. Amino acids: CAISELWNTEAFF.

This CDR3 is CASSTYGETQYF. Written as DNA, the CDR3 is TGTGCCAGCAGTACCTACGGGGAGACCCAGTACTTC. The V and J genes are TRBV6-2 or TRBV6-3 and TRBJ2-5; no definite D call. CDR1 and CDR2 (germline): MNHEY, SVGEGT. There are 12 residues in the CDR3. Between the trimmed V and J ends, which lost 5 bases and 5 bases, there was a span of 9 bases.

This clone was detected only once. The chain carries TRBV23-1 and TRBJ1-5, with D tentatively TRBD1 (6 bases). TRBV23-1 is an ORF; its function is uncertain. V lost 8 bases and J lost 1, with 15 bases in between. The CDR3 length is 15 residues. This chain's CDR3 is CASRRGIRSNQPQHF. In DNA form, the CDR3 reads TGCGCCAGCCGAAGGGGGATTCGAAGCAATCAGCCCCAGCATTTT.